This TCR beta chain appears in the sequencing data of a study of cytomegalovirus exposure and HLA in healthy donors. Primers for the PCR totalled 60 Vbeta and 13 Jbeta. Assay: immunoSEQ multiplex PCR; the TCRdb copy retains only in-frame clones and omits some. The table lists about 210,000 clones. Germline CDR1 reads MNHEY; CDR2 reads SVGAGI. The CDR3 runs 15 residues. Trimming at V came to 2 bases and at J to 2 bases, leaving 5 bases not matched to a gene. This rearrangement joins TRBV6-5 to TRBJ2-5, with 7 nucleotides matching TRBD2. The sequenced sample consisted of PBMCs. This clonotype originated in a woman aged 25 to 39 in good health and CMV-seropositive. CDR3: CASSYLAARQETQYF. Here the CDR3 DNA reads TGTGCCAGCAGTTACCTAGCGGCGCGACAAGAGACCCAGTACTTC.